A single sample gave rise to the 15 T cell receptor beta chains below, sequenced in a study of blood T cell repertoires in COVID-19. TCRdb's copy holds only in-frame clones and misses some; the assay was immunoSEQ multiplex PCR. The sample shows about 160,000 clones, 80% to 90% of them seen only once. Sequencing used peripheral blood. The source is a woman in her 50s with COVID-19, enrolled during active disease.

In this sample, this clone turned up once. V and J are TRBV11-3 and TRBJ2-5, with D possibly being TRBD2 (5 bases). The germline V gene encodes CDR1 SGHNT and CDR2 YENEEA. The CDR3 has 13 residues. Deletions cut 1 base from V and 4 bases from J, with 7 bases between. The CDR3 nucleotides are TGTGCCAGCAGCTTAGGAGGGTTAGAGACCCAGTACTTC. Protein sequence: CASSLGGLETQYF. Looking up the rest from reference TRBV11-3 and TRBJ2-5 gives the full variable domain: EAGVVQSPRYKIIEKKQPVAFWCNPISGHNTLYWYLQNLGQGPELLIRYENEEAVDDSQLPKDRFSAERLKGVDSTLKIQPAELGDSAVYLCASSLGGLETQYFGPGTRLLVL.

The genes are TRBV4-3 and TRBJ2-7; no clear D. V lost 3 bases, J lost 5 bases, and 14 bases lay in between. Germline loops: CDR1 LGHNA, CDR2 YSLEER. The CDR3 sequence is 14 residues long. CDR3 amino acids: CASSQGPSSDEQYF. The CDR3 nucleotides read TGCGCCAGCAGCCAGGGTCCCTCCAGCGACGAGCAGTACTTC.

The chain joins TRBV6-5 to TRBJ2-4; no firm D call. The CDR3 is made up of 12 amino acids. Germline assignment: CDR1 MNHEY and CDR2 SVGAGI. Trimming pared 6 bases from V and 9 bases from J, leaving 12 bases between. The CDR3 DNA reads TGTGCCAGCAGGGAGTTAGGCGGCATTCAGTACTTC. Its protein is CASRELGGIQYF.

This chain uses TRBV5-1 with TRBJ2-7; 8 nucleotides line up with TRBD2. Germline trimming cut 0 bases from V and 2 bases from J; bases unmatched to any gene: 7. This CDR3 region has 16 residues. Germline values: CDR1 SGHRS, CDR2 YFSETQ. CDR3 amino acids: CASSLAGAGGTYEQYF. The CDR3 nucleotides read TGCGCCAGCAGCTTGGCGGGGGCGGGGGGAACCTACGAGCAGTACTTC.

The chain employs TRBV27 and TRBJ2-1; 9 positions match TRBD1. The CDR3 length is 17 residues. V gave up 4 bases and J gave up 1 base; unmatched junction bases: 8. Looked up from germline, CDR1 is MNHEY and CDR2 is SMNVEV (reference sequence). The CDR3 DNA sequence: TGTGCCAGCAGTTCCGGGACAGGGACGGTTTCCTACAATGAGCAGTTCTTC. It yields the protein CASSSGTGTVSYNEQFF.

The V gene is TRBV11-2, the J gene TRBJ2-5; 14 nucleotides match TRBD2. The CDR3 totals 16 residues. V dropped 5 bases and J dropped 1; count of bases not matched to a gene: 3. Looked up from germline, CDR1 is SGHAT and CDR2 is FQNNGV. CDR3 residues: CASSAGTSGGQETQYF. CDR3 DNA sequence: TGTGCCAGCAGCGCGGGGACTAGCGGGGGCCAAGAGACCCAGTACTTC.

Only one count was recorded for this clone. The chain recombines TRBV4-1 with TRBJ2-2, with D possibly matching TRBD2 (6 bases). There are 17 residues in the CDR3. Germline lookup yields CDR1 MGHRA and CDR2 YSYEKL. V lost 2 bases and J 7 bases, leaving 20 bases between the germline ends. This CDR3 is CASSQFAGSERGGELFF. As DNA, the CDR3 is TGCGCCAGCAGCCAATTTGCGGGGAGCGAACGAGGCGGGGAGCTGTTTTTT.

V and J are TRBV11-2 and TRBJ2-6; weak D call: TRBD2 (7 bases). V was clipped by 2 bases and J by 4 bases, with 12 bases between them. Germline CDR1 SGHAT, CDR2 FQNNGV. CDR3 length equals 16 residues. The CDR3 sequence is CASSLLGGAGANVLTF. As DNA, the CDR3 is TGTGCCAGCAGCTTATTGGGGGGGGCGGGGGCCAACGTCCTGACTTTC.

The CDR3 region has the DNA TGTGCCAGCAGCCAAGCAGCGGGGGGGCCGGGAGAGACCCAGTACTTC. Translation: CASSQAAGGPGETQYF. The V and J genes are TRBV3-1 (or the pseudogene TRBV3-2) and TRBJ2-5; 10 nucleotides line up with TRBD2. Germline-derived CDR1 and CDR2 are LGHDT and YNNKEL (reference sequence). There are 16 residues in the CDR3. V was clipped by 1 base and J by 4 bases; unmatched bases: 6.

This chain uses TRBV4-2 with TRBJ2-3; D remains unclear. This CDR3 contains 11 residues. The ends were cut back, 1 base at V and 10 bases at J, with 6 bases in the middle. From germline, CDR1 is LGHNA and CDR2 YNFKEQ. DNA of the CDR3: TGTGCCAGCAGCCAAGGCGAGGCGCAGTATTTT. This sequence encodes CASSQGEAQYF.

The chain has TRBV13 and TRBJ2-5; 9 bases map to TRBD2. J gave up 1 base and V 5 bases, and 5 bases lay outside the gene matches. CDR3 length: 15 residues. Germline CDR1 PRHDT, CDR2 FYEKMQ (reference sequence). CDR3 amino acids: CASSLKRGAQETQYF. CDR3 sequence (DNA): TGTGCCAGCAGCCTTAAGCGGGGGGCCCAAGAGACCCAGTACTTC.

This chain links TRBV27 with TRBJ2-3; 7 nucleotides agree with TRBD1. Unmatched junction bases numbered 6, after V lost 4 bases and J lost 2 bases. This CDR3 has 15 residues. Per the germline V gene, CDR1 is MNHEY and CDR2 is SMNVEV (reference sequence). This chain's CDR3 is CASSSAGTDTDTQYF. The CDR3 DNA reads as TGTGCCAGCAGTTCCGCCGGGACAGACACAGATACGCAGTATTTT.

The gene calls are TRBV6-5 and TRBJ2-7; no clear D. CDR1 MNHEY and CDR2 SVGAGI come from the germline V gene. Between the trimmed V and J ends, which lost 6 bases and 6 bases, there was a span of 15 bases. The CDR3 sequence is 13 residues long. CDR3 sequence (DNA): TGTGCCAGCAGCCCAGGCACTCTCCTCGAGCAGTACTTC. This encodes CASSPGTLLEQYF.

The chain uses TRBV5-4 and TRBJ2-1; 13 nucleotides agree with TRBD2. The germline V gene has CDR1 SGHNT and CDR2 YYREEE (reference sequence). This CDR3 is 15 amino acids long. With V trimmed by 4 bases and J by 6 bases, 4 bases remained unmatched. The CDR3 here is CASSSGTSGANEQFF. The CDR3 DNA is TGTGCCAGCAGCAGCGGGACTAGCGGGGCCAATGAGCAGTTCTTC.

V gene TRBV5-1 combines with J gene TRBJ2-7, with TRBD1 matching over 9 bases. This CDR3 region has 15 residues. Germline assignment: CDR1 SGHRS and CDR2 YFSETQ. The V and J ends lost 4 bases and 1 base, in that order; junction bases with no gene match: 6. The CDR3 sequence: CASSAGTGLSYEQYF. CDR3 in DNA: TGCGCCAGCAGCGCCGGGACAGGGCTTTCCTACGAGCAGTACTTC.